This T cell receptor (beta chain) was sequenced during a study of beta chain features in type 1 diabetes. Comment on this clone: As yet, its antigen is unknown.

The isolated RNA, all of it, was reverse transcribed, so expressed TCRB transcripts were what got sequenced. Naive, central memory and regulatory T cell samples averaged around 3.3 million reads. Assay used: immunoSEQ multiplex PCR; TCRdb lists only in-frame clones, some missing. The data show more than 100,000 clones, about 16% seen once. Study observations and caveats: Patients' naive, central memory and regulatory TCRB repertoires appeared more alike than those of healthy donors. Any PCR bias toward short templates would affect both groups alike. TCRB CDR3s from Type 1 diabetes patients were moderately but significantly shorter in all four CD4+ subsets. For TCRB rearrangement, an influence of HLA type remained unresolved here.

Sequencing was carried out using central memory CD4+ T cells from blood. This clonotype was sampled from a man aged 25 to 45 with type 1 diabetes.

The CDR3 nucleotides are TGTGCCAGCAGCTTATTTATCGAGCAGTACTTC. This sequence encodes CASSLFIEQYF. J is TRBJ2-7 and V is TRBV7-9; D is uncertain. V shed 2 bases and J shed 6 bases, with 5 bases lying between them. CDR3 length: 11 residues. CDR1 and CDR2 (germline): SEHNR, FQNEAQ (reference sequence).